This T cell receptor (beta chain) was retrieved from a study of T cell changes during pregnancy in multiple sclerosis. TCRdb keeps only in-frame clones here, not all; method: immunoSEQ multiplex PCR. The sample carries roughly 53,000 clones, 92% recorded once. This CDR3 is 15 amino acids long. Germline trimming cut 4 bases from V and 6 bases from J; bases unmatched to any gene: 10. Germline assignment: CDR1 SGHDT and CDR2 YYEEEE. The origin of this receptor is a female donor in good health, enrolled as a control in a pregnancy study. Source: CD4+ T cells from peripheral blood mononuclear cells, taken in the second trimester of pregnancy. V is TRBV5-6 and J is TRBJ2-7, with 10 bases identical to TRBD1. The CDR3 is CASSKTGTGEGEQYF. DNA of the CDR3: TGTGCCAGCAGCAAAACCGGGACAGGGGAAGGCGAGCAGTACTTC.